Listed below are T cell receptor beta chains from one sample, sequenced in a study of multiple sclerosis patients with progressive multifocal leukoencephalopathy. Clones were read by immunoSEQ multiplex PCR, and TCRdb kept only the in-frame ones, dropping some. The table has 25,000 to 35,000 clones, more than 75% seen once; the top ten hold approximately 1%. Material for sequencing was PBMCs. All receptors derive from a human donor with multiple sclerosis. Both conserved end residues are part of each CDR3. A D gene is named only where the DNA matches it firmly. Not all rows give a size; the values are once, few, many and, for expanded clones, a class.

d_call j_call clone_size cdr3_length v_call cdr3_nt cdr3_aa
. TRBJ1-1 . 16 TRBV4-3 TGCGCCAGCAGCCAAGATTTGGGGCGTACGAACACTGAAGCTTTCTTT CASSQDLGRTNTEAFF
. TRBJ2-1 . 13 TRBV6-6 TGTGCCAGCAGTTGGGGGGGGGCCGACGAGCAGTTCTTC CASSWGGADEQFF
TRBD1 TRBJ1-4 few 15 TRBV6-5 TGTGCCAGCAGTTACGGGGGACAGGGTGCTGAAAAACTGTTTTTT CASSYGGQGAEKLFF
TRBD1 TRBJ1-1 . 13 TRBV30 TGTGCCTGGATGAGACAGGGCCAGTGGGAAGCTTTCTTT CAWMRQGQWEAFF
TRBD1 TRBJ2-7 . 14 TRBV6-1 TGTGCCAGCAGAGGGACAGCGTCCACCTACGAGCAGTACTTC CASRGTASTYEQYF
TRBD2 TRBJ2-1 . 16 TRBV5-1 TGCGCCAGCAGCTCCCGGACTAGCGGGAGTTACAATGAGCAGTTCTTC CASSSRTSGSYNEQFF
. TRBJ1-6 . 14 TRBV19 TGTGCCAGTAGTATAGGGGAAAACATCGGGCCCCTCCACTTT CASSIGENIGPLHF
. TRBJ2-7 once 14 TRBV5-6 TGTGCCAGCAGCTTGGGGGGCTTAGACTACGAGCAGTACTTC CASSLGGLDYEQYF
. TRBJ2-7 . 14 TRBV9 TGTGCCAGCAGCGCCAACGGCGGTGCCTACGAGCAGTACTTC CASSANGGAYEQYF
. TRBJ1-2 . 13 TRBV7-9 TGTGCCAGCAGCTTATATCCGGTCTATGGCTACACCTTC CASSLYPVYGYTF
. TRBJ2-6 . 15 TRBV5-4 TGTGCCAGCAGCTTGTCTAGGGCTGGGGCCAACGTCCTGACTTTC CASSLSRAGANVLTF
TRBD1 TRBJ2-5 once 16 TRBV29-1 TGCAGCGTTGGGCCACTACCTTCAGGGGGCAGGGAGACCCAGTACTTC CSVGPLPSGGRETQYF
. TRBJ2-2 . 12 TRBV6-6 TGTGCCAGCAAACGGGGGACCGGGGAGCTGTTTTTT CASKRGTGELFF
. TRBJ2-5 . 18 TRBV4-3 TGCGCCAGCAGCCAAGATTTGGAATTAGGGCCAGGGGTGGGGGAGCAGTACTTC CASSQDLELGPGVGEQYF
TRBD1 TRBJ1-1 few 15 TRBV11-2 TGTGCCAGCAGCTCTTCAGACAGGGGGAACACTGAAGCTTTCTTT CASSSSDRGNTEAFF
. TRBJ1-1 . 13 TRBV6-5 TGTGCCAGCAGTTACTCGATAAACACTGAAGCTTTCTTT CASSYSINTEAFF
TRBD2 TRBJ2-1 . 18 TRBV7-2 TGTGCCAGCAGCACGACTAGCGGGGGGGCCGGTGCCTACAATGAGCAGTTCTTC CASSTTSGGAGAYNEQFF
TRBD2 TRBJ2-1 . 14 TRBV6-1 TGTGCCAGCAGTGTACCCGGGGGGACTCGGGAGCAGTTCTTC CASSVPGGTREQFF
TRBD2 TRBJ2-7 . 15 TRBV6-5 TGTGCCAGCAGTCACTTAGCGGGGGCCTCTTCCGAGCAGTACTTC CASSHLAGASSEQYF
. TRBJ2-7 . 20 TRBV21-1 TGTGCCAGCAGCAAAGTAGGCAGACTAGCGGGGGGGGACACGTTCTACGAGCAGTACTTC CASSKVGRLAGGDTFYEQYF
TRBD1 TRBJ1-2 . 17 TRBV19 TGTGCCAGTAGTTCATCCGGGACAGCCCAATCCTTCTATGGCTACACCTTC CASSSSGTAQSFYGYTF
. TRBJ1-2 . 14 TRBV10-3 TGTGCCATCAGTGGAGTCAGGGGAGACTATGGCTACACCTTC CAISGVRGDYGYTF
. TRBJ2-7 . 12 TRBV30 TGTGCCTGGCTGGGTCTTGAATACGAGCAGTACTTC CAWLGLEYEQYF
. TRBJ2-1 . 14 TRBV6-1 TGTGCCAGCAGTGAAAGTTGGGTGGGGTATTTTCAAATCTTC CASSESWVGYFQIF
TRBD1 TRBJ1-5 . 14 TRBV25-1 TGTGCCAGCAGTGGGGGACAGGGGAATCAGCCCCAGCATTTT CASSGGQGNQPQHF
. TRBJ1-1 . 15 TRBV11-2 TGTGCCAGCAGCTTAGGTCTACAGGGCGATACTGAAGCTTTCTTT CASSLGLQGDTEAFF